The rows below give T cell receptor beta chains drawn from one sample of a study of CD8 T cells in Susac syndrome. MiXCR was run by TCRdb on the immunoSEQ multiplex PCR reads, yielding one entry per CDR3 protein. The repertoire holds 150,000 to 200,000 distinct CDR3 sequences, roughly 90% seen once, with approximately 0.09% in the top ten. The sample consisted of CD4+ T cells from PBMCs. Receptors originate from a human donor with Susac syndrome. CDR3s include the opening cysteine and the closing phenylalanine or tryptophan. D genes are given only for firm matches. Where a row states a size, it is once, few, many or the class of an expanded clone; other rows omit it.

CDR3 DNA: TGCAGTGCCCCCACCGGCTCGGGACAGCGGACAGATACGCAGTATTTT; CDR3 protein: CSAPTGSGQRTDTQYF; V gene: TRBV20-1; J gene: TRBJ2-3; D gene: TRBD1; clone size: once
CDR3 DNA: TGTGCCAGTAGTATAGAGACAGGGATAACCTATGGCTACACCTTC; CDR3 protein: CASSIETGITYGYTF; V gene: TRBV19; J gene: TRBJ1-2; D gene: TRBD1; clone size: .
CDR3 DNA: TGCGCCAGCAGCACAGCAGGGGGCTCGAACACTGAAGCTTTCTTT; CDR3 protein: CASSTAGGSNTEAFF; V gene: TRBV5-1; J gene: TRBJ1-1; D gene: TRBD1; clone size: .
CDR3 DNA: TGTGCCAGCAGGGAGACAGGGGGCGGCTACACCTTC; CDR3 protein: CASRETGGGYTF; V gene: TRBV2; J gene: TRBJ1-2; D gene: TRBD1; clone size: .
CDR3 DNA: TGTGCCAGCAGCCTGGGACAGTTCTCTCATGAAGCTTTCTTT; CDR3 protein: CASSLGQFSHEAFF; V gene: TRBV7-9; J gene: TRBJ1-1; D gene: TRBD1; clone size: .
CDR3 DNA: TGCAGTGCCACCACTACCCGGGTAGGCACTGAAGCTTTCTTT; CDR3 protein: CSATTTRVGTEAFF; V gene: TRBV20-1; J gene: TRBJ1-1; D gene: .; clone size: .
CDR3 DNA: TGTGCCTGGAGCCGGGACAGGGGAGCCTATGGCTACACCTTC; CDR3 protein: CAWSRDRGAYGYTF; V gene: TRBV30; J gene: TRBJ1-2; D gene: TRBD1; clone size: .
CDR3 DNA: TGTGCCAGCAGTTTAGGGGGACGGTCGAACACCGGGGAGCTGTTTTTT; CDR3 protein: CASSLGGRSNTGELFF; V gene: TRBV12-3/TRBV12-4; J gene: TRBJ2-2; D gene: .; clone size: .
CDR3 DNA: TGCAGTGCTACTCGAGAGGGGCGCCAAAACACTGAAGCTTTCTTT; CDR3 protein: CSATREGRQNTEAFF; V gene: TRBV20-1; J gene: TRBJ1-1; D gene: .; clone size: .
CDR3 DNA: TGTGCCATCAGTGGTCCCTTTGGGGGCGGCACAGATACGCAGTATTTT; CDR3 protein: CAISGPFGGGTDTQYF; V gene: TRBV10-3; J gene: TRBJ2-3; D gene: .; clone size: few
CDR3 DNA: TGTGCCAGCAGTGCCGAGGAGGCGGCACTTGGTGAGCAGTTCTTC; CDR3 protein: CASSAEEAALGEQFF; V gene: TRBV6-4; J gene: TRBJ2-1; D gene: .; clone size: once
CDR3 DNA: TGTGCCAGCAGTTTTCGCGGGGCCTATGGCTACACCTTC; CDR3 protein: CASSFRGAYGYTF; V gene: TRBV28; J gene: TRBJ1-2; D gene: .; clone size: .
CDR3 DNA: TGCAGTGCTAGGAGGGGACAGATGGTCAATGAGCAGTTCTTC; CDR3 protein: CSARRGQMVNEQFF; V gene: TRBV20-1; J gene: TRBJ2-1; D gene: TRBD1; clone size: once
CDR3 DNA: TGTGCCAGCAGCCAAAGGATCAGCGGGGAGCTGTTTTTT; CDR3 protein: CASSQRISGELFF; V gene: TRBV14; J gene: TRBJ2-2; D gene: .; clone size: .
CDR3 DNA: TGTGCCAGCAGTTTTTCCGGGACAAGATCGGTGGGATCAGGCTACACCTTC; CDR3 protein: CASSFSGTRSVGSGYTF; V gene: TRBV27; J gene: TRBJ1-2; D gene: .; clone size: .
CDR3 DNA: TGTGCCAGCAGTGGGCGGGAAACACCCCTCCACTTT; CDR3 protein: CASSGRETPLHF; V gene: TRBV2; J gene: TRBJ1-6; D gene: .; clone size: .
CDR3 DNA: TGCAGCGTAGGGACACGGTTATCCTACGAGCAGTACTTC; CDR3 protein: CSVGTRLSYEQYF; V gene: TRBV29-1; J gene: TRBJ2-7; D gene: .; clone size: .
CDR3 DNA: TGCAGTGCAGGCAGGGGAAGTGAAAAACTGTTTTTT; CDR3 protein: CSAGRGSEKLFF; V gene: TRBV20-1; J gene: TRBJ1-4; D gene: .; clone size: once
CDR3 DNA: TGTGCCAGCAGTTACCTTTCCGCTTTGAGCAATCAGCCCCAGCATTTT; CDR3 protein: CASSYLSALSNQPQHF; V gene: TRBV6-5; J gene: TRBJ1-5; D gene: .; clone size: few
CDR3 DNA: TGTGCCACCAGCAGAGTGAGAGGGTCAGCCTCGAGCTCCTACGAGCAGTACTTC; CDR3 protein: CATSRVRGSASSSYEQYF; V gene: TRBV15; J gene: TRBJ2-7; D gene: .; clone size: .
CDR3 DNA: TGTGCCAGCAGTTTGGAGGGAGCAGGGGCCAACGTCCTGACTTTC; CDR3 protein: CASSLEGAGANVLTF; V gene: TRBV27; J gene: TRBJ2-6; D gene: .; clone size: .
CDR3 DNA: TGTGCCAGCTCACCACAGCCCTCGGATGGAAAACTGTTTTTT; CDR3 protein: CASSPQPSDGKLFF; V gene: TRBV18; J gene: TRBJ1-4; D gene: .; clone size: .
CDR3 DNA: TGTGCCACCAGCAGAGATTTATCCCTCCTAGCGGGAGGGCCGGGTGGGGAGCTGTTTTTT; CDR3 protein: CATSRDLSLLAGGPGGELFF; V gene: TRBV15; J gene: TRBJ2-2; D gene: TRBD2; clone size: .
CDR3 DNA: TGTGCCAGCAGCTTGGTGGGACTAGCGGAGCAGTACTTC; CDR3 protein: CASSLVGLAEQYF; V gene: TRBV5-4; J gene: TRBJ2-7; D gene: TRBD2; clone size: .
CDR3 DNA: TGCAGCGTTGATCCGTCAGCAATGAACACTGAAGCTTTCTTT; CDR3 protein: CSVDPSAMNTEAFF; V gene: TRBV29-1; J gene: TRBJ1-1; D gene: .; clone size: .
CDR3 DNA: TGTGCCAGTAGTATAAGAACAGTCGGAGTGAAGTCTGGGGCCAACGTCCTGACTTTC; CDR3 protein: CASSIRTVGVKSGANVLTF; V gene: TRBV19; J gene: TRBJ2-6; D gene: .; clone size: .
CDR3 DNA: TGTGCCAGCTCAACGACACAAAGCGAGACCCAGTACTTC; CDR3 protein: CASSTTQSETQYF; V gene: TRBV18; J gene: TRBJ2-5; D gene: .; clone size: .
CDR3 DNA: TGCAGTGCCCGGGCCCAGGGCCAAGAGACCCAGTACTTC; CDR3 protein: CSARAQGQETQYF; V gene: TRBV20-1; J gene: TRBJ2-5; D gene: .; clone size: .
CDR3 DNA: TGTGCCATCAGTGGGGACCGAGGGGTATACGAGCAGTACTTC; CDR3 protein: CAISGDRGVYEQYF; V gene: TRBV10-3; J gene: TRBJ2-7; D gene: .; clone size: .
CDR3 DNA: TGTGCCAGCAGTTTCGACGGGTGGGGTAGAAGGACTGAAGCTTTCTTT; CDR3 protein: CASSFDGWGRRTEAFF; V gene: TRBV27; J gene: TRBJ1-1; D gene: .; clone size: .
CDR3 DNA: TGTGCCTGGTGTTCACAGGGGAACTATGGCTACACCTTC; CDR3 protein: CAWCSQGNYGYTF; V gene: TRBV30; J gene: TRBJ1-2; D gene: TRBD1; clone size: .
CDR3 DNA: TGTGCCAGCAGTCCCGGAGGAGGTTCTGAAGCTTTCTTT; CDR3 protein: CASSPGGGSEAFF; V gene: TRBV5-4; J gene: TRBJ1-1; D gene: .; clone size: .
CDR3 DNA: TGTGCCAGCAGTTACTCACGACAGGGCTCTGGAAACACCATATATTTT; CDR3 protein: CASSYSRQGSGNTIYF; V gene: TRBV6-5; J gene: TRBJ1-3; D gene: TRBD1; clone size: .
CDR3 DNA: TGTGCCAGTAGTGACCCGACTCTCAACGAGCAGTACTTC; CDR3 protein: CASSDPTLNEQYF; V gene: TRBV19; J gene: TRBJ2-7; D gene: .; clone size: .
CDR3 DNA: TGCAGTGCGTCCGCAAGTGAGGGCGTTCACAATGAGCAGTTCTTC; CDR3 protein: CSASASEGVHNEQFF; V gene: TRBV20-1; J gene: TRBJ2-1; D gene: .; clone size: .
CDR3 DNA: TGTGCCAGTAGTCCCGGGACAGGGACCGGGGAGCTGTTTTTT; CDR3 protein: CASSPGTGTGELFF; V gene: TRBV19; J gene: TRBJ2-2; D gene: TRBD1; clone size: few
CDR3 DNA: TGTGCCAGCAGTGGAGGTTCACCCCTCCACTTT; CDR3 protein: CASSGGSPLHF; V gene: TRBV25-1; J gene: TRBJ1-6; D gene: .; clone size: .
CDR3 DNA: TGTGCCAGCAGCTCGACCTTTGCGGGAAAACCCTACGAGCAGTACTTC; CDR3 protein: CASSSTFAGKPYEQYF; V gene: TRBV7-9; J gene: TRBJ2-7; D gene: .; clone size: .
CDR3 DNA: TGTGCCATCAGTGAGCCCGGGACAGGGAATGAAAAACTGTTTTTT; CDR3 protein: CAISEPGTGNEKLFF; V gene: TRBV10-3; J gene: TRBJ1-4; D gene: TRBD1; clone size: .
CDR3 DNA: TGCGCCAGCAGTCCCGACAGCAGCTCCTACAATGAGCAGTTCTTC; CDR3 protein: CASSPDSSSYNEQFF; V gene: TRBV5-1; J gene: TRBJ2-1; D gene: .; clone size: .
CDR3 DNA: TGTGCCAGCTCACAAACCGGGGACAGAGAGTACGAGCAGTACTTC; CDR3 protein: CASSQTGDREYEQYF; V gene: TRBV18; J gene: TRBJ2-7; D gene: TRBD1; clone size: .
CDR3 DNA: TGCGCCAGCAGCCGAGGGGGACAGGGTGATACTGAAGCTTTCTTT; CDR3 protein: CASSRGGQGDTEAFF; V gene: TRBV4-1; J gene: TRBJ1-1; D gene: TRBD1; clone size: .
CDR3 DNA: TGTGCCAGCAGCCACAGGACCACCAGGGGAGGCTACACCTTC; CDR3 protein: CASSHRTTRGGYTF; V gene: TRBV7-8; J gene: TRBJ1-2; D gene: .; clone size: .
CDR3 DNA: TGTGCCAGCAGCGTACTAGGCGGGACGTATGAGCAGTTCTTC; CDR3 protein: CASSVLGGTYEQFF; V gene: TRBV9; J gene: TRBJ2-1; D gene: .; clone size: .
CDR3 DNA: TGCAGCGTTGAAGGGGGCTGGGGCACTGAAGCTTTCTTT; CDR3 protein: CSVEGGWGTEAFF; V gene: TRBV29-1; J gene: TRBJ1-1; D gene: .; clone size: .
CDR3 DNA: TGCGCCAGCAGCTATGGGACTAGCTCCTACAATGAGCAGTTCTTC; CDR3 protein: CASSYGTSSYNEQFF; V gene: TRBV5-1; J gene: TRBJ2-1; D gene: TRBD2; clone size: .
CDR3 DNA: TGCGCCAGCAGCCAAGATTTGGGTTTGGGCTACACCTTC; CDR3 protein: CASSQDLGLGYTF; V gene: TRBV4-1; J gene: TRBJ1-2; D gene: .; clone size: .
CDR3 DNA: TGTGCCAGCAGTTACTCGCGGAGTCCGAACACTGAAGCTTTCTTT; CDR3 protein: CASSYSRSPNTEAFF; V gene: TRBV6-5; J gene: TRBJ1-1; D gene: .; clone size: .
CDR3 DNA: TGTGCCAGCAGCGTGGGCCTAGCGGGAATCACCGGGGAGCTGTTTTTT; CDR3 protein: CASSVGLAGITGELFF; V gene: TRBV9; J gene: TRBJ2-2; D gene: TRBD2; clone size: .
CDR3 DNA: TGCAGCGTTGTACAGGGGGGCACAGATACGCAGTATTTT; CDR3 protein: CSVVQGGTDTQYF; V gene: TRBV29-1; J gene: TRBJ2-3; D gene: TRBD1; clone size: .